Listed below are T cell receptor beta chains from one sample, sequenced in a study of cytomegalovirus exposure and HLA in healthy donors. Generated by immunoSEQ multiplex PCR, the TCRdb table keeps only in-frame clones and is missing some. The top ten clones hold around 8.3% of a sample with around 250,000 clones, approximately 82% of them seen once. Sequencing was performed on PBMCs. The receptor source for this set is a woman between 55 and 75 years old in good health and CMV-seropositive. Both conserved end residues are part of each CDR3. The D gene is left open where the match is weak. The size field is filled for only some rows; it gives once, few, many or a size class.

cdr3_aa: CASSVAVDEQFF
cdr3_nt: TGCGCCAGCAGCGTAGCGGTCGATGAGCAGTTCTTC
d_call: -
clone_size: -
v_call: TRBV5-1
j_call: TRBJ2-1

cdr3_aa: CASSLPLDGVQQYF
cdr3_nt: TGTGCCAGCAGCCTACCACTGGACGGGGTGCAGCAGTACTTC
d_call: -
clone_size: -
v_call: TRBV5-8
j_call: TRBJ2-7

cdr3_aa: CASSFRGPEAFF
cdr3_nt: TGTGCCAGCAGTTTTAGGGGCCCTGAAGCTTTCTTT
d_call: -
clone_size: -
v_call: TRBV28
j_call: TRBJ1-1

cdr3_aa: CAISFREGSYNSPLHF
cdr3_nt: TGTGCCATCAGTTTCAGGGAAGGATCCTATAATTCACCCCTCCACTTT
d_call: -
clone_size: -
v_call: TRBV10-3
j_call: TRBJ1-6

cdr3_aa: CSVSTSGANEQFF
cdr3_nt: TGCAGCGTCTCGACTAGCGGGGCGAATGAGCAGTTCTTC
d_call: TRBD2
clone_size: -
v_call: TRBV29-1
j_call: TRBJ2-1

cdr3_aa: CASSLEGGRLGTEAFF
cdr3_nt: TGCGCCAGCAGCTTGGAGGGGGGGCGGTTGGGCACTGAAGCTTTCTTT
d_call: -
clone_size: -
v_call: TRBV5-1
j_call: TRBJ1-1

cdr3_aa: CASSYSNPGNEKLFF
cdr3_nt: TGTGCCAGCAGTTACTCGAATCCCGGGAATGAAAAACTGTTTTTT
d_call: -
clone_size: -
v_call: TRBV6-5
j_call: TRBJ1-4

cdr3_aa: CASSGSSGRSTDTQYF
cdr3_nt: TGCGCCAGCAGTGGCTCTAGCGGGAGATCGACAGATACGCAGTATTTT
d_call: TRBD2
clone_size: -
v_call: TRBV10-1
j_call: TRBJ2-3

cdr3_aa: CASSTGVLSYEQYF
cdr3_nt: TGTGCCAGCAGCACAGGGGTTCTCTCCTACGAGCAGTACTTC
d_call: TRBD1
clone_size: few
v_call: TRBV14
j_call: TRBJ2-7

cdr3_aa: CASSQDPESYEQYF
cdr3_nt: TGCGCCAGCAGCCAAGATCCAGAATCCTACGAGCAGTACTTC
d_call: -
clone_size: -
v_call: TRBV4-1
j_call: TRBJ2-7

cdr3_aa: CASSLPGMGGGYGYTF
cdr3_nt: TGTGCCAGCAGTTTACCAGGGATGGGAGGGGGCTATGGCTACACCTTC
d_call: -
clone_size: -
v_call: TRBV28
j_call: TRBJ1-2

cdr3_aa: CASGLTLAPIGELFF
cdr3_nt: TGTGCCAGCGGGCTGACGTTGGCTCCCATCGGGGAGCTGTTTTTT
d_call: -
clone_size: -
v_call: TRBV6-5
j_call: TRBJ2-2

cdr3_aa: CASSLIGDQPQHF
cdr3_nt: TGTGCCAGCAGTTTAATAGGGGATCAGCCCCAGCATTTT
d_call: -
clone_size: -
v_call: TRBV27
j_call: TRBJ1-5

cdr3_aa: CASSQGGRYEQYF
cdr3_nt: TGCGCCAGCAGCCAAGGTGGGCGCTACGAGCAGTACTTC
d_call: -
clone_size: once
v_call: TRBV4-1
j_call: TRBJ2-7

cdr3_aa: CATWTPGPYEQYF
cdr3_nt: TGTGCCACCTGGACACCTGGGCCCTACGAGCAGTACTTC
d_call: -
clone_size: few
v_call: TRBV6-5
j_call: TRBJ2-7

cdr3_aa: CASSISDIRANVLTF
cdr3_nt: TGTGCCAGTAGTATATCGGACATCCGGGCCAACGTCCTGACTTTC
d_call: -
clone_size: -
v_call: TRBV19
j_call: TRBJ2-6

cdr3_aa: CATGTSGYNEQFF
cdr3_nt: TGTGCCACCGGGACTAGCGGCTACAATGAGCAGTTCTTC
d_call: TRBD2
clone_size: -
v_call: TRBV7-9
j_call: TRBJ2-1

cdr3_aa: CASSPPRGVKNEKLFF
cdr3_nt: TGTGCCAGCAGCCCTCCCAGGGGGGTTAAGAATGAAAAACTGTTTTTT
d_call: TRBD1
clone_size: -
v_call: TRBV28
j_call: TRBJ1-4

cdr3_aa: CAIRPGTGYGYTF
cdr3_nt: TGTGCCATCAGGCCCGGGACAGGCTATGGCTACACCTTC
d_call: TRBD1
clone_size: -
v_call: TRBV10-3
j_call: TRBJ1-2

cdr3_aa: CATNPGQVNTGELFF
cdr3_nt: TGTGCCACAAACCCGGGACAGGTGAACACCGGGGAGCTGTTTTTT
d_call: TRBD1
clone_size: few
v_call: TRBV19
j_call: TRBJ2-2

cdr3_aa: CASSSRVGETQYF
cdr3_nt: TGTGCCAGCAGTTCGCGGGTGGGGGAGACCCAGTACTTC
d_call: -
clone_size: few
v_call: TRBV27
j_call: TRBJ2-5

cdr3_aa: CASSPNYNEQFF
cdr3_nt: TGTGCCAGCAGCCCGAACTATAATGAGCAGTTCTTC
d_call: -
clone_size: -
v_call: TRBV2
j_call: TRBJ2-1

cdr3_aa: CATSRDVGQGNTIYF
cdr3_nt: TGTGCCACCAGCAGAGATGTGGGACAAGGAAACACCATATATTTT
d_call: -
clone_size: -
v_call: TRBV15
j_call: TRBJ1-3

cdr3_aa: CASSPGARRTDTQYF
cdr3_nt: TGTGCCAGCAGCCCTGGGGCGCGCCGCACAGATACGCAGTATTTT
d_call: -
clone_size: -
v_call: TRBV11-2
j_call: TRBJ2-3